This T cell receptor beta chain appears in the sequencing data of a study of blood T cell repertoires in COVID-19. Study details: Samples of COVID-19 (acute and convalescent) were obtained from the United States, Italy and Spain. From T cells, B-cell-depleted T cells, or PBMCs came the material, which was cDNA or gDNA.

Authors' analysis steps: The assay estimated nucleated cells by amplifying reference gene primers. Here immunoSEQ multiplex PCR was the method, and the copy in TCRdb shows in-frame clones only, minus some. V and J calls and clone size are as listed in that table; D and trimming were resolved from the DNA. The table lists 200,000 to 250,000 clones, approximately 91% of them singletons. Germline CDR1 MDHEN, CDR2 SYDVKM. This CDR3 region has 14 residues. V was pared by 5 bases and J by 4 bases, with 14 bases between. This chain uses TRBV28 with TRBJ1-1, with TRBD1 as a possible D gene (5 bases). This TCR derives from a woman aged 55-70 years with acute or convalescent COVID-19. The sequencing input was peripheral blood. The DNA for the CDR3 is TGTGCCAGCAGTCCCGGGGCGGGGGGCACTGAAGCTTTCTTT. It is translated as CASSPGAGGTEAFF. The full variable domain, completed using reference TRBV28 and TRBJ1-1, is DVKVTQSSRYLVKRTGEKVFLECVQDMDHENMFWYRQDPGLGLRLIYFSYDVKMKEKGDIPEGYSVSREKKERFSLILESASTNQTSMYLCASSPGAGGTEAFFGQGTRLTVV.